The rows below give T cell receptor beta chains drawn from one sample of a study of blood T cell repertoires in COVID-19. Clones were sequenced by immunoSEQ multiplex PCR, and TCRdb holds only the in-frame ones, with some missing. The data contain 250,000 to 300,000 clones, around 90% of them singletons. Sequenced sample: peripheral blood. Receptors originate from a woman between 50 and 59 years old who had recovered from COVID-19. CDR3s include the opening cysteine and the closing phenylalanine or tryptophan. The D gene is left open where the match is weak. Where a row states a size, it is once, few, many or the class of an expanded clone; other rows omit it.

V gene	D gene	J gene	clone size	CDR3 DNA	CDR3 protein
TRBV12-2	.	TRBJ1-2	.	TGTGCAAGTCGCTTAATCCCGGGAGCTAACTATGGCTACACCTTC	CASRLIPGANYGYTF
TRBV30	TRBD1	TRBJ1-1	once	TGTGCCTGGAGTGTGCTAAGGGCAGGGGGTTTTGAAGCTTTCTTT	CAWSVLRAGGFEAFF
TRBV5-1	TRBD2	TRBJ2-2	.	TGCGCCAGCAGCCTTACGAGCGGGAGGAGCACCGGGGAGCTGTTTTTT	CASSLTSGRSTGELFF
TRBV30	.	TRBJ1-4	.	TGTGCCTCCCGAAGGAGTAGTAATGAAAAACTGTTTTTT	CASRRSSNEKLFF
TRBV5-4	TRBD1	TRBJ1-2	once	TGTGCCAGCAGCACACAGGGGGCAGATGGCTACACCTTC	CASSTQGADGYTF
TRBV28	.	TRBJ1-3	once	TGTGCCAGCAGTTTCCCTAGGAACTCTGGAAACACCATATATTTT	CASSFPRNSGNTIYF
TRBV5-1	.	TRBJ1-1	.	TGCGCCAGCAGCTTGGATCCAGGGAGGATGAACACTGAAGCTTTCTTT	CASSLDPGRMNTEAFF
TRBV15	.	TRBJ1-1	.	TGTGCCACCAGCAGAGATGGACACCACACTGAAGCTTTCTTT	CATSRDGHHTEAFF
TRBV18	.	TRBJ2-7	.	TGTGCCAGCTCACCACTTCGCGGGGCTAACTCCTACGAGCAGTACTTC	CASSPLRGANSYEQYF
TRBV27	.	TRBJ1-4	.	TGTGCCAGCAGTAGGAGACGAACTAATGAAAAACTGTTTTTT	CASSRRRTNEKLFF